This T cell receptor beta chain comes out of a study of shared clonotypes between healthy human individuals. Clones were sequenced by immunoSEQ multiplex PCR, and TCRdb holds only the in-frame ones, with some missing. The sample includes about 590,000 clones, nearly 97% of them seen just once. Naivety among CD8 cells was defined by CD45RO negativity and positive CCR7 selection, thereby excluding terminally differentiated effector memory CD45RA+ cells. There are 12 residues in the CDR3. In germline, CDR1 is SNHLY, CDR2 FYNNEI. The V gene lost 7 bases and the J gene lost 0 bases, with 6 bases spanning the gap.

The genes are TRBV2 and TRBJ1-1; D not resolved. Source material: naive CD8+ T cells sorted from blood. This clonotype originated in a woman aged 25 to 39 in good health. The CDR3 sequence: CASTLMNTEAFF. Here the CDR3 DNA reads TGTGCCAGCACACTCATGAACACTGAAGCTTTCTTT.